The present T cell receptor beta chain was sequenced within a study of regulatory T cells in long-lasting Graves disease. General study findings and limits: Persistent disease exhibited a predilection for TRBV28, TRBJ1-2 and TRBJ2-5.

This clonotype appeared many times. Its antigen is still unknown. Building of the TCR beta libraries involved iRepertoire HTBI primers and Arm-PCR of CDR3 regions. TCRdb called the multiplex PCR reads again in MiXCR, with one record for every CDR3 protein. Seen here are under 500,000 distinct CDR3 sequences, less than 25% observed once, and the top ten hold about a fifth. The time point was: persistent/refractory GD, antithyroid drugs over 5 years with positive TRAb. Extracted PBMC RNA gave rise to the TCR library. It was by American Thyroid Association guidelines that Graves' disease was diagnosed. The CDR3 is made up of 18 amino acids. Germline V lookup: CDR1 SGHAT, CDR2 FQNNGV. The trim removed 5 bases at V and 3 bases at J, leaving 15 bases unmatched.

The receptor's source is a female donor with Graves disease. Sample: peripheral blood mononuclear cells (PBMCs), taken when the disease was refractory, from a patient treated with antithyroid drugs. This chain connects TRBV11-2 to TRBJ2-7, with TRBD2 matching 11 bases. In DNA, the CDR3 is TGTGCCAGCAGCCTCTCCCAGGGGCGGACTAGCGGGCACTACGAGCAGTACTTC. It yields the protein CASSLSQGRTSGHYEQYF. The full variable domain, completed using reference TRBV11-2 and TRBJ2-7, is EAGVAQSPRYKIIEKRQSVAFWCNPISGHATLYWYQQILGQGPKLLIQFQNNGVVDDSQLPKDRFSAERLKGVDSTLKIQPAKLEDSAVYLCASSLSQGRTSGHYEQYFGPGTRLTVT.